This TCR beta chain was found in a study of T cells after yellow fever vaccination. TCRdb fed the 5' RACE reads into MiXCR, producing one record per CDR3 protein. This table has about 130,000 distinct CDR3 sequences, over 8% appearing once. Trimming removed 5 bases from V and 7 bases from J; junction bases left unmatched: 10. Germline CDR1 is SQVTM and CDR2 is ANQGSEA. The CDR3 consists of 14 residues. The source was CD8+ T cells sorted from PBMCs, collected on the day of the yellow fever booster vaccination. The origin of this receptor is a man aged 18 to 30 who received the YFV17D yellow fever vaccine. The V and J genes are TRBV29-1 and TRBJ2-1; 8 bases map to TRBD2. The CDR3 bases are TGCAGCGTTTTGACGACGGGCGGGGGGAATGAGCAGTTCTTC. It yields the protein CSVLTTGGGNEQFF.